In this sample, the clone carrying this TCR beta chain turned up a few times. Its antigen is unknown. The sample comes from a study of T cell repertoires in cytomegalovirus infection. About the study: HLA-B-restricted CMV epitopes that are well studied were used alongside recently identified HLA-C-restricted ones. CMV infection together with matching HLA type was indicated by public TCR beta signatures. Notes on the study in general: It was HLA-C-restricted CMV-specific TCR beta clonotypes that dominated the response ex vivo. The study identified carriers of CMV plus the relevant HLA from cumulative public TCR beta family frequency.

The CDR3 has 15 amino acids. The germline V gene has CDR1 ENHRY and CDR2 SYGVKD. The V end was cut by 7 bases, the J end by 2 bases, with 16 bases between. One entry per CDR3 protein, called by TCRdb with MiXCR from the reads. The sample records 300,000 to 400,000 distinct CDR3 sequences, 29% being singletons. The sequence was collected from a human donor in good health (CMV status not recorded). Some clones in this sample may be carry-over from other donors' samples. The material sequenced was cultured PBMCs, taken from culture after CMV antigen stimulation. The chain has TRBV10-3 and TRBJ2-3; tentatively, D is TRBD2 (5 bases). The CDR3: CAINSRGFYTDTQYF. The CDR3 bases are TGTGCCATCAACTCCCGGGGATTCTACACAGATACGCAGTATTTT.